These 10 T cell receptor beta chains share one sample of origin, sequenced in a study of T cell repertoires in cytomegalovirus infection. The antigens for these receptors are not known. TCRdb used MiXCR to reprocess the reads, holding one entry per CDR3 protein. This sample has about 310,000 distinct CDR3 sequences, with 25% found just once. The specimen comprised cultured PBMCs, sampled from culture after CMV antigen stimulation. Source of these receptors: a human donor in good health (CMV status not recorded). Some clones in this sample may be carry-over from other donors' samples.

Many counts were recorded for this clonotype. The V and J genes are TRBV6-2 or TRBV6-3 and TRBJ1-5, with 8 bases matching TRBD1. V was clipped by 6 bases and J by 3 bases; unmatched bases: 4. The CDR3 has 14 amino acids. Germline values: CDR1 MNHEY, CDR2 SVGEGT. The CDR3 protein is CASRRTGNNQPQHF. The DNA for the CDR3 is TGTGCCAGCAGGCGGACAGGGAACAATCAGCCCCAGCATTTT.

The chain couples TRBV18 to TRBJ2-3; D not resolved. Per the germline V gene, CDR1 is KGHSH and CDR2 is LQKENI. This CDR3 is 15 amino acids long. With 4 bases removed from V and 2 bases from J, the gap between germline ends came to 13 bases. CDR3 amino acids: CASSQFEGSTDTQYF. Written as DNA, the CDR3 is TGTGCCAGCTCACAGTTTGAAGGATCCACAGATACGCAGTATTTT.

This clonotype was counted only a few times. The gene calls are TRBV7-2 and TRBJ1-2, with D possibly TRBD1 on 5 matching bases. The CDR3 is made up of 15 amino acids. V was cut by 4 bases and J by 4 bases, with 16 bases left in between. The germline gives CDR1 SGHTA, CDR2 FQGNSA. The CDR3 region is CASSSYMTDSYGYTF. DNA of the CDR3: TGTGCCAGCAGCTCATACATGACAGACAGCTATGGCTACACCTTC.

At least ten counts were recorded for this clonotype. As DNA, the CDR3 is TGTGCCAGCAGCTTAAGACAGGGGGGTACTGAAGCTTTCTTT. Its protein product is CASSLRQGGTEAFF. The J gene is TRBJ1-1, the V gene TRBV7-2, with 9 nucleotides matching TRBD1. This CDR3 spans 14 amino acids. Per the germline V gene, CDR1 is SGHTA and CDR2 is FQGNSA. The V gene end was trimmed by 2 bases and the J gene end by 5 bases; junction bases not matched to a gene: 3.

This clonotype was seen a few times. The genes are TRBV7-9 and TRBJ2-5; 7 positions match TRBD2. From germline, CDR1 is SEHNR and CDR2 FQNEAQ (reference sequence). J gave up 2 bases and V 5 bases, and 2 bases lay outside the gene matches. The CDR3 covers 13 residues. The CDR3 loop reads CASSRLAQETQYF. The CDR3 DNA is TGTGCCAGCAGCCGACTAGCTCAAGAGACCCAGTACTTC.

This clonotype came up many times. J is TRBJ2-1 and V is TRBV7-2; D gene unclear. Germline loops: CDR1 SGHTA, CDR2 FQGNSA. V was clipped by 3 bases and J by 10 bases, with 16 bases between them. This CDR3 contains 14 residues. CDR3 bases: TGTGCCAGCAGCTTTAGGTATGACGCTTCAGAGCAGTTCTTC. It yields the protein CASSFRYDASEQFF.

This clonotype was seen once. The rearrangement links TRBV2 to TRBJ2-5, with D possibly TRBD2 on 6 matching bases. V was pared by 0 bases and J by 4 bases, with 6 bases between. The germline V gene has CDR1 SNHLY and CDR2 FYNNEI. CDR3 length equals 13 residues. The CDR3 sequence: CASSEAGGETQYF. The CDR3 DNA sequence: TGTGCCAGCAGTGAAGCGGGGGGAGAGACCCAGTACTTC. The whole variable domain, filled in from reference TRBV2 and TRBJ2-5, reads EPEVTQTPSHQVTQMGQEVILRCVPISNHLYFYWYRQILGQKVEFLVSFYNNEISEKSEIFDDQFSVERPDGSNFTLKIRSTKLEDSAMYFCASSEAGGETQYFGPGTRLLVL.

This clonotype was picked up a small number of times. The V gene is TRBV12-5, the J gene TRBJ2-3; 8 bases are a match to TRBD1. The junction had 13 bases not matched to a gene; V was cut back by 6 bases and J by 5 bases. This CDR3 region has 16 residues. The germline V gene has CDR1 LGHNT and CDR2 FRNRAP. The CDR3 reads CASGPDRAPTLDTQYF. In DNA form, the CDR3 reads TGTGCTAGTGGACCGGACAGGGCTCCCACGTTAGATACGCAGTATTTT. Looking up the rest from reference TRBV12-5 and TRBJ2-3 gives the full variable domain: DARVTQTPRHKVTEMGQEVTMRCQPILGHNTVFWYRQTMMQGLELLAYFRNRAPLDDSGMPKDRFSAEMPDATLATLKIQPSEPRDSAVYFCASGPDRAPTLDTQYFGPGTRLTVL.

The table lists this clonotype with a few counts. This chain links TRBV5-8 with TRBJ2-5, with D possibly called TRBD1 or TRBD2 (5 bases each). The CDR3 sequence is 16 residues long. Trimming took 2 bases from V and 5 from J, leaving 19 bases between them. CDR1 SGHTS and CDR2 YDEGEE come from the germline V gene. Here the CDR3 DNA reads TGTGCCAGCAGCTTTTGGACACTCGGGATTGGCGAGACCCAGTACTTC. Its translation: CASSFWTLGIGETQYF.

This clonotype was observed a handful of times. The rearrangement uses TRBV12-3 or TRBV12-4 and TRBJ2-5; TRBD2 agrees at 10 bases. This CDR3 spans 16 amino acids. J was trimmed by 5 bases and V by 5 bases; bases with no gene match: 11. This CDR3 reads CASSIGLAALGETQYF. CDR3 nucleotides: TGTGCCAGCAGTATAGGACTAGCGGCCCTCGGGGAGACCCAGTACTTC.